This T cell receptor (beta chain) appears in the sequencing data of a study of T cells in Graves' hyperthyroidism and ophthalmopathy (dated by TCRdb to about 2019). As for the study more broadly: Peripheral blood samples were taken at initial diagnosis, before any treatment was given. TCR V-J signatures able to tell the groups apart were searched for in a discovery cohort of 90 to 100 patients, of whom about 40 had Graves' ophthalmopathy and roughly 57 had stable Graves' hyperthyroidism. Prospective prediction of ophthalmopathy was tested in an independent validation cohort of approximately 19 hyperthyroidism patients and 15 to 17 patients who later progressed to ophthalmopathy. The approximately 95 discovery patients were divided at random into training and test sets in a 7:3 ratio. In addition, the study compared T-cell repertoires in thyroid tissue and in blood from roughly six Graves' hyperthyroidism patients. After blood sampling, hyperthyroidism patients were treated with methimazole at a starting dose of 30 mg daily, and ophthalmopathy patients were treated with high-dose intravenous methylprednisolone. The paper reports TCR Vbeta CDR3 sequencing of 135 peripheral blood samples: 43 ophthalmopathy, roughly 74 hyperthyroidism and around 17 progressor patients. The paper as a whole reports these results and caveats: During validation, the model predicted progression to ophthalmopathy a median of about 5.9 months ahead of onset, with almost 71% sensitivity and around 73% specificity. A model built on a 13 V-J signature distinguished ophthalmopathy from stable hyperthyroidism, reaching roughly 88% sensitivity and about 81% specificity in cross-validation and 80%/75% in testing. Sample size was not statistically predetermined, and blinding of investigators to group allocation was not performed. Most expanded thyroid clonotypes (frequency above 0.001) were also detected in blood, suggesting blood repertoires may reflect thyroid immune responses.

Taken from the germline V gene (reference sequence), the CDR1 and CDR2 loops are LNHDA and SQIVND. Cut back by 3 bases and 0 bases, the V and J ends lie 9 bases apart. There are 15 amino acids in the CDR3, from cysteine to phenylalanine inclusive. Just CDR3 DNA is preserved here, 45 bases in frame from base 1. Remarks on this clonotype: This clone's antigen is unknown. Base qualities are not recorded, but no much larger clone differs from it by a single base.

The TCR beta CDR3 regions were amplified from RNA transcripts. The first round of RT-PCR for the TCR CDR3 was performed with the HTBI primer set and the Qiagen OneStep RT-PCR kit. A second multiplex PCR round built the libraries, followed by size selection and purification. Sequencing of the libraries was done on an Illumina HiSeq2000 using paired-end 100 bp reads. The paper's processing steps were these. SOAPnuke was used to process the raw data, with reads discarded if the reads contained adapters or uncalled bases, had a mean Phred below 15, or lacked an exact constant-primer or identifier match. High-quality paired reads were merged with COPE v1.2.5, and unique nucleotide sequences were defined as clonotypes. MiTCR v1.1 was used to align the clonotypes against IMGT TRBV, TRBD and TRBJ reference segments. The analysis included only V-J combinations with a frequency above 0.0001, which together covered around 99% of the repertoires. The TCS score was defined as the ratio of F50 (clonal expansion) to E x V (chaos), calculated using BLOSUM62-based TCRdist between CDR3 peptides within each V-J. Welch's t-statistics and random forest reduced 514 V-J features to about 12, which were used in a naive Bayes classifier (R e1071). TCRdb trimmed public reads at Q25 via fastp, called clones via MiXCR and kept in-frame beta chains. Rows are unified per CDR3 protein, each entry keeping the most common DNA and genes. Clone size and V and J calls follow TCRdb, not the original study. The sample table records 660,000 or so distinct CDR3 sequences; less than 25% of these occur just once. The ten largest clones represent 30% to 40% of the sample.

Ophthalmopathy patients had moderately to severely active disease, Clinical Activity Score of at least 3, NOSPECS grade of at least 4, and duration under 3 months. Any patient with an uncontrolled infection, another autoimmune disease, pregnancy or lactation was excluded. Diagnoses relied on clinical symptoms, serum thyroxine and TRAb, thyroid ultrasound and orbital computed tomography. PBMCs were isolated from 10 ml of fresh peripheral blood by Ficoll-Paque density gradient centrifugation. Total RNA was extracted using Trizol reagent, and RNA quality was assessed on an Agilent 2100 Bioanalyzer. This receptor was identified in a young man with Graves' ophthalmopathy. The sequenced sample consisted of blood. Recombination connected TRBV19 to TRBJ1-5; the D segment cannot be called with confidence. The CDR3 corresponds to CASSIGQFSNQPQHF. The nucleotides are TGTGCCAGTAGTATCGGGCAGTTTAGCAATCAGCCCCAGCATTTT.